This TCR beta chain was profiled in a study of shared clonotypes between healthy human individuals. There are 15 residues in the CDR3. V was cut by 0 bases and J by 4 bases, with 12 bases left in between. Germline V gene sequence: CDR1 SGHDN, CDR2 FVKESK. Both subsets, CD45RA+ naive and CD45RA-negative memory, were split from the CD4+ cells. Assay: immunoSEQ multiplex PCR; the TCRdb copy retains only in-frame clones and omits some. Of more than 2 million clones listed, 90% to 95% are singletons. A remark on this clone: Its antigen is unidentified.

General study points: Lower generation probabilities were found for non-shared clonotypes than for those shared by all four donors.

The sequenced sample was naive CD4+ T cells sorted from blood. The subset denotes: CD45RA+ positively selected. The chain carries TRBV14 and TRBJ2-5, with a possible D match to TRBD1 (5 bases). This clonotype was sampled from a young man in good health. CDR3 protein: CASSQDYQGAETQYF. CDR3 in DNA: TGTGCCAGCAGCCAAGATTACCAGGGCGCAGAGACCCAGTACTTC.